This T cell receptor beta chain came from a study of T-cell reconstitution after alpha-beta-depleted transplantation in children. This clonotype was seen more than once but under ten times. The authors prepared the TCRbeta library with unique molecular identifiers. TCRdb processed the PCR reads anew with MiXCR; each CDR3 protein has one entry. The profile shows roughly 420,000 distinct CDR3 sequences, 15% to 20% of them singletons. V lost 0 bases to trimming and J lost 5 bases, with 10 bases between them. Germline lookup yields CDR1 MGHRA and CDR2 YSYEKL. CDR3 length equals 14 residues. The material was PBMCs, mostly from graft donor cells, obtained 360 days after TCRalphabeta/CD19-depleted stem cell transplant. This clonotype was sampled from a boy younger than two who had a stem cell transplant for Wiskott-Aldrich syndrome, so the T cells may come from the graft donor. The V and J genes are TRBV4-1 and TRBJ2-5; D is uncertain. The CDR3 DNA is TGCGCCAGCAGCCAAGATCCAGCGTGGGAGACCCAGTACTTC. Translated, it gives CASSQDPAWETQYF.